The 21 T cell receptor beta chains given below trace back to one sample, sequenced in a study of cytomegalovirus exposure and HLA in healthy donors. A multiplex PCR was run with 60 Vbeta primers and 13 Jbeta primers. Sequencing used immunoSEQ multiplex PCR; TCRdb keeps in-frame clones, though not all of them. Of approximately 170,000 clones listed, around 75% are singletons. Material for sequencing was PBMCs. These receptors were collected from a human donor in good health.

Written as DNA, the CDR3 is TGTGCCAGCAGCTTGGGAACTGCGTACACCTTC. It specifies CASSLGTAYTF. The chain couples TRBV5-6 to TRBJ1-2, with unresolved D. V lost 0 bases and J 11 bases, leaving 8 bases between the germline ends. Per the germline V gene, CDR1 is SGHDT and CDR2 is YYEEEE. The CDR3 consists of 11 residues.

The rearrangement uses TRBV7-9 and TRBJ1-4; no firm D call. CDR1 is SEHNR and CDR2 is FQNEAQ in the germline V gene (reference sequence). The CDR3 sequence is 12 residues long. V gave up 2 bases and J gave up 8 bases, with 6 bases separating them. The CDR3 nucleotides read TGTGCCAGCAGCTTAAAGAGGGAAAAACTGTTTTTT. Its protein is CASSLKREKLFF.

The chain couples TRBV12-5 to TRBJ2-1; D gene uncertain. With 0 bases removed from V and 8 bases from J, the gap between germline ends came to 8 bases. This CDR3 contains 13 residues. Germline lookup yields CDR1 LGHNT and CDR2 FRNRAP. The CDR3 loop is CASGLVSRDEQFF. The CDR3 nucleotides are TGTGCTAGTGGTTTGGTAAGTCGCGATGAGCAGTTCTTC.

The chain carries TRBV5-4 and TRBJ2-7, with D perhaps TRBD2 (5 bases). V lost 1 base and J lost 3, with 11 bases in between. Germline-derived CDR1 and CDR2 are SGHNT and YYREEE (reference sequence). The CDR3 totals 14 residues. As DNA, the CDR3 is TGTGCCAGCAGCTTGTATGGGGAGTACTACGAGCAGTACTTC. Translated, it gives CASSLYGEYYEQYF.

The chain recombines TRBV6-1 with TRBJ1-2; possible D gene TRBD1, 5 bases. Germline lookup yields CDR1 MNHNS and CDR2 SASEGT. Trimming took 6 bases from V and 1 from J, leaving 9 bases between them. The CDR3 loop spans 13 amino acids. The CDR3 DNA sequence: TGTGCCAGCAGGGAACAGGATAACTATGGCTACACCTTC. Protein product: CASREQDNYGYTF.

The J gene is TRBJ1-2, the V gene TRBV5-6, with 8 bases aligning to TRBD1. Germline CDR1 and CDR2: SGHDT and YYEEEE. Losses at the gene ends were 3 bases for V and 8 bases for J; bases not matched to a gene: 15. The CDR3 loop spans 16 amino acids. The CDR3 DNA follows: TGTGCCAGCAGCTCTAGGGGACAGGCCACAGTGGAAGGCTACACCTTC. Encoded protein: CASSSRGQATVEGYTF. Based on the CDR3 plus reference TRBV5-6 and TRBJ1-2, the full variable domain is DAGVTQSPTHLIKTRGQQVTLRCSPKSGHDTVSWYQQALGQGPQFIFQYYEEEERQRGNFPDRFSGHQFPNYSSELNVNALLLGDSALYLCASSSRGQATVEGYTFGSGTRLTVV.

This clone was picked up one time. The chain employs TRBV7-2 and TRBJ2-6; 8 bases line up with TRBD1. Germline trimming cut 5 bases from V and 2 bases from J; bases unmatched to any gene: 8. The germline V gene has CDR1 SGHTA and CDR2 FQGNSA. This CDR3 comprises 17 residues. For the CDR3, the DNA is TGTGCCAGCAGCCCCCGGGACAGGCTCCCTGGGGCCAACGTCCTGACTTTC. Its translation: CASSPRDRLPGANVLTF.

This chain connects TRBV5-1 to TRBJ1-1, with 10 bases identical to TRBD1. The CDR3 is 14 amino acids. After removal of 2 bases from V and 7 bases from J, the junction contained 5 bases not matched to a gene. In germline, CDR1 is SGHRS, CDR2 YFSETQ. CDR3: CASSLGTGVYEAFF. In nucleotides, the CDR3 is TGCGCCAGCAGCTTAGGGACAGGGGTATATGAAGCTTTCTTT.

The V call is TRBV7-8, the J call TRBJ2-3; TRBD1 is a possible D gene (6 bases). Germline V gene lookup returns CDR1 SGHVS and CDR2 FQNEAQ. CDR3 length equals 15 residues. The germline V and J ends were trimmed by 7 bases and 2 bases, with 16 bases remaining between them. In DNA, the CDR3 is TGTGCCAGCACCATAAAGGACAGAAACACAGATACGCAGTATTTT. This translates into CASTIKDRNTDTQYF. Combining the CDR3 with reference TRBV7-8 and TRBJ2-3 gives the whole variable domain GAGVSQSPRYKVAKRGQDVALRCDPISGHVSLFWYQQALGQGPEFLTYFQNEAQLDKSGLPSDRFFAERPEGSVSTLKIQRTQQEDSAVYLCASTIKDRNTDTQYFGPGTRLTVL.

This chain uses TRBV5-6 with TRBJ1-6, with D unresolved. With 5 bases removed from V and 11 bases from J, the gap between germline ends came to 14 bases. The CDR3 runs to 13 residues. Germline-derived CDR1 and CDR2 are SGHDT and YYEEEE. The chain's CDR3 is CASRRRPRTPLHF. The CDR3, as DNA: TGTGCCAGCAGGCGCAGACCGAGGACACCCCTCCACTTT.

V gene TRBV18 combines with J gene TRBJ1-1, with a tentative D call TRBD1 (5 bases). Trimming stripped 2 bases from V and 0 bases from J, with 13 bases between. CDR1 and CDR2 (germline): KGHSH, LQKENI. The CDR3 extends over 16 amino acids. The CDR3 is CASSPGAEVMNTEAFF. CDR3 coding DNA: TGTGCCAGCTCACCAGGGGCTGAGGTAATGAACACTGAAGCTTTCTTT.

The chain carries TRBV5-8 and TRBJ1-3; D gene unclear. CDR3 length equals 14 residues. Germline CDR1 and CDR2: SGHTS and YDEGEE. The V end was cut by 5 bases, the J end by 3 bases, with 12 bases between. Here the CDR3 DNA reads TGTGCCAGCAGTCCCACTATGAGTGGAAACACCATATATTTT. This gives the protein CASSPTMSGNTIYF.

The chain is built from TRBV6-5 and TRBJ2-2; the D gene is possibly TRBD1 (5 bases). V lost 2 bases and J lost 2, with 9 bases in between. In germline, CDR1 is MNHEY, CDR2 SVGAGI. The CDR3 is made up of 15 amino acids. The CDR3 sequence: CASSYQDTNTGELFF. The CDR3 bases are TGTGCCAGCAGTTACCAGGACACCAACACCGGGGAGCTGTTTTTT.

The J gene is TRBJ1-1, the V gene TRBV4-1, with TRBD1 as a possible D gene (6 bases). The CDR3 length is 13 residues. Looked up from germline, CDR1 is MGHRA and CDR2 is YSYEKL. V was trimmed by 11 bases and J by 3 bases, leaving 16 bases between them. This chain's CDR3 is CAGEGQTDTEAFF. For the CDR3, the DNA is TGCGCCGGGGAAGGACAGACTGACACTGAAGCTTTCTTT.

V gene TRBV5-4 combines with J gene TRBJ2-5; 16 bases are shared with TRBD2. Germline values: CDR1 SGHNT, CDR2 YYREEE (reference sequence). V dropped 3 bases and J dropped 0; count of bases not matched to a gene: 5. The CDR3 contains 18 residues. The CDR3, as DNA: TGTGCCAGCAGCTCCGGGACTAGCGGGGGGGAGTACCAAGAGACCCAGTACTTC. Translated: CASSSGTSGGEYQETQYF.

DNA of the CDR3: TGTGCCAGCAGTATTGCGGGACTAGCGGATGATACGCAGTATTTT. This translates into CASSIAGLADDTQYF. The chain uses TRBV7-9 and TRBJ2-3, with 11 bases identical to TRBD2. Trimming removed 6 bases from V and 6 bases from J; junction bases left unmatched: 8. The CDR3 has 15 amino acids. The germline V gene has CDR1 SEHNR and CDR2 FQNEAQ (reference sequence).

The rearrangement joins TRBV9 to TRBJ2-5, with D possibly TRBD2 on 5 matching bases. Germline CDR1 and CDR2: SGDLS and YYNGEE. The CDR3 is 14 residues long. Between the trimmed V and J ends, which lost 2 bases and 9 bases, there was a span of 17 bases. The CDR3 DNA reads TGTGCCAGCAGCGTCGACTACGGTGTAGGGTCCCAGTACTTC. This sequence encodes CASSVDYGVGSQYF.

The chain links TRBV5-4 to TRBJ1-6, with TRBD1 matching 9 bases. V was pared by 3 bases and J by 9 bases, with 4 bases of the junction left unmatched. CDR3 length: 14 amino acids. CDR1 and CDR2 from the germline V gene are SGHNT and YYREEE (reference sequence). CDR3 protein: CASSSGQGGSPLHF. The DNA of the CDR3 is TGTGCCAGCAGCTCGGGACAGGGTGGTTCACCCCTCCACTTT.

The gene calls are TRBV6-1 and TRBJ1-5, with TRBD1 as a possible D gene (5 bases). Germline CDR1 and CDR2: MNHNS and SASEGT. The V end was cut by 2 bases, the J end by 6 bases, with 11 bases between. The CDR3 length is 14 residues. CDR3 coding DNA: TGTGCCAGCAGTGAATCGGGGGGGAGTCAGCCCCAGCATTTT. This encodes CASSESGGSQPQHF.

V gene TRBV4-3 combines with J gene TRBJ2-5; a possible D gene is TRBD2 (5 bases). This CDR3 contains 16 residues. V lost 4 bases and J lost 0, with 15 bases in between. CDR1 and CDR2 (germline): LGHNA, YSLEER. The CDR3 protein is CASSPRTVAYQETQYF. The CDR3 DNA reads as TGCGCCAGCAGCCCGCGAACTGTAGCGTACCAAGAGACCCAGTACTTC.

V usage is TRBV28 and J usage is TRBJ1-2, with a weak D call TRBD1 (6 bases). Per the germline V gene, CDR1 is MDHEN and CDR2 is SYDVKM. V lost 5 bases, J lost 4 bases, and 11 bases lay in between. The CDR3 loop spans 13 amino acids. CDR3: CASSRGGGYGYTF. The CDR3 coding sequence is TGTGCCAGCAGTCGGGGGGGCGGCTATGGCTACACCTTC.